This T cell receptor (beta chain) was obtained from a study of Ad26.COV2.S vaccination and SARS-CoV-2 variants (dated by TCRdb to the early 2020s). For the wider study: Vaccine-arm donors were drawn from COV1001, a multicentre, randomized, double-blind, placebo-controlled phase I-IIa trial of Ad26.COV2.S in healthy adults. Ad26.COV2.S was administered intramuscularly at a dose of 5x10^10 or 1x10^11 viral particles, either as one shot or as two shots given 56 days apart. Sequencing of the TCRbeta repertoire served to evaluate the specificity and breadth of SARS-CoV-2-reactive T cell receptors following Ad26.COV2.S vaccination. A total of 32 samples were included in the TCR-sequenced set, comprising roughly 19 Ad26.COV2.S vaccine recipients, 5 placebo recipients and 8 SARS-CoV-2 convalescent individuals. Participants in the trial were split at random into five groups of five each, receiving low-dose or high-dose Ad26.COV2.S once or twice, or else placebo on both occasions. Investigators remained blinded to trial group allocation during experiments and outcome assessment.

The immunoSEQ Assay was used to sequence TCRbeta CDR3 regions. After extraction, genomic DNA underwent amplification by bias-controlled multiplex PCR, followed by high-throughput sequencing. In the authors' own workflow: Collapsing and filtering of sequences were performed to quantify the absolute abundance of each unique TCRbeta CDR3 region. Usable DNA was measured by amplifying reference genes present in all nucleated cells, and TCRbeta template counts were normalized to that usable DNA to estimate T cell fraction. Repertoire TCRs were annotated as SARS-CoV-2-specific when V gene, CDR3 amino acid sequence and J gene were exactly matched to a known reactive TCR set. MIRA supplied the reference SARS-CoV-2 TCR set, which was filtered for enrichment in COVID-19-positive ImmuneCODE repertoires so that public or cross-reactive TCRs were removed. Drawing on the MIRA antigens, annotated TCRs were analysed further at the level of specific ORF or position within ORF. Depth was the summed frequency of annotated unique rearrangements, while breadth was defined as annotated unique rearrangements over total unique productive rearrangements. TCR breadth was compared between groups using two-sided Wilcoxon rank-sum tests. Not all clones reach the TCRdb copy of this immuneACCESS table, which keeps in-frame sequences only. Checked studies attribute under half of the gap to unresolved V genes and leave the rest unexplained. V, J and clone size derive from that table, while D and trimming were established from the DNA sequence. The sample table holds around 500,000 clones, of which 89% were seen once. The ten largest clones capture 1.7% of the sample.

Interpreted using the paper, the treatment or condition label stands for: 15 to 20 received Ad26.COV2.S at low or high dose, single or two shots; five or six received placebo; per-sample allocation not given. For vaccine and placebo recipients, repertoires were sequenced using samples collected on day 63 after the first injection. Cohort 1b enrolled 20 to 30 adults aged 18-55 years at a single site in Boston, USA, between 29 July and 7 August 2020. Ad26.COV2.S consisted of a replication-incompetent adenovirus type 26 vector by which a prefusion-stabilized SARS-CoV-2 spike protein from the original Wuhan strain was expressed. Points the paper makes about the study in general: Substantial breadth of spike-specific CD8+ and CD4+ T cell responses was reported after vaccination. Compared with placebo recipients, Ad26.COV2.S recipients showed higher spike-specific TCR breadth (P = 0.0014). Comparable non-spike TCR breadth was observed between vaccine and placebo recipients, consistent with only spike being contained in the vaccine. Comparing responses between vaccine doses or regimens was not something the study was powered to do. The authors noted that the TCR breadth and depth analyses may have underestimated total T cell responses.

As to this clone: The antigen it binds to is not known. No base-level quality is on record; no much larger clone is a single base apart.

This specimen was peripheral blood, taken in a trial of Ad26.COV2.S vaccine versus placebo. The sequence derives from a person aged 18 to 65 who received the Ad26.COV2.S COVID-19 vaccine or a placebo.

The DNA sequence is TGCAGCGTTGGTCTCGGGACAGGGACTGGGGCCAACGTCCTGACTTTC. Protein translation: CSVGLGTGTGANVLTF. The chain was built from TRBV29-1 and TRBJ2-6; 9 middle bases align to TRBD1. For CDR1 and CDR2, the germline V gene lists SQVTM and ANQGSEA. Taken from cysteine to phenylalanine, the CDR3 has 16 residues. CDR3 DNA is the only sequence kept; it has 48 bases, read in frame from the first base. For this chain, trimming is 4 bases at the V end and 2 bases at the J end, and the number of junction bases without a gene match is 6.